These 32 T cell receptor beta chains were sequenced from one sample in a study of cytomegalovirus exposure and HLA in healthy donors. The protocol was immunoSEQ multiplex PCR, while the TCRdb copy is restricted to in-frame clones and leaves out a portion. The data contain some 140,000 clones, about 90% of them singletons. Source material: PBMCs. All receptors come from a man aged 18-30 years in good health and CMV-seronegative.

The genes are TRBV5-1 and TRBJ2-6; D call uncertain. Germline V gives CDR1 SGHRS, CDR2 YFSETQ. V was shortened by 4 bases and J by 6 bases, with 11 bases between the two germline ends. The CDR3 is 14 residues long. The CDR3 loop reads CASSPLSLANVLTF. The CDR3 DNA reads as TGCGCCAGCAGCCCCCTATCTCTGGCCAACGTCCTGACTTTC.

The chain uses TRBV11-2 and TRBJ1-1; D remains ambiguous. The CDR3 covers 16 residues. The germline gives CDR1 SGHAT, CDR2 FQNNGV. Trimming shortened V by 4 bases and J by 0 bases, and 15 bases separated the two germline ends. The CDR3 region has the DNA TGTGCCAGCAGCTCCGGCCGACACTCCATGAACACTGAAGCTTTCTTT. Protein: CASSSGRHSMNTEAFF.

The J gene is TRBJ2-3, the V gene TRBV6-1; 8 bases map to TRBD1. The germline CDR1 and CDR2 sequences are MNHNS and SASEGT. The CDR3 spans 15 residues. Unmatched junction bases numbered 6, after V lost 2 bases and J lost 5 bases. The DNA for the CDR3 is TGTGCCAGCAGTGAATTATCAGGGGGCCGAGATACGCAGTATTTT. This gives the protein CASSELSGGRDTQYF.

The rearrangement uses TRBV4-1 and TRBJ2-5; TRBD1 matches at 8 bases. V was pared by 4 bases and J by 7 bases, with 5 bases of the junction left unmatched. The CDR3 consists of 13 residues. From germline, CDR1 is MGHRA and CDR2 YSYEKL. CDR3 nucleotide sequence: TGCGCCAGCAGCCGACAGGGGCGGGGGACCCAGTACTTC. Its protein is CASSRQGRGTQYF.

The chain uses TRBV12-5 and TRBJ2-7; 8 positions match TRBD2. J was trimmed by 0 bases and V by 0 bases; bases with no gene match: 7. The CDR3 consists of 17 residues. The germline V gene has CDR1 LGHNT and CDR2 FRNRAP. The CDR3 sequence: CASGLVRGGGSSYEQYF. CDR3 in DNA: TGTGCTAGTGGTTTGGTACGAGGCGGGGGGTCCTCCTACGAGCAGTACTTC.

The chain carries TRBV18 and TRBJ1-1; a weak D match, TRBD1 (5 bases). V was cut by 4 bases and J by 0 bases, with 6 bases left in between. Per germline, CDR1 KGHSH and CDR2 LQKENI. The CDR3 consists of 13 residues. CDR3 loop: CASSQGMNTEAFF. CDR3 DNA: TGTGCCAGCTCACAGGGGATGAACACTGAAGCTTTCTTT.

This clone showed up just once. The CDR3 DNA sequence: TGTGCCAGCAGTTCTCCAGTAGCGGGGGGTACCTACGAGCAGTACTTC. Its protein is CASSSPVAGGTYEQYF. V and J are TRBV6-6 and TRBJ2-7; 10 positions match TRBD2. The CDR3 runs 16 residues. V lost 4 bases to trimming and J lost 2 bases; unmatched junction nucleotides: 8. The germline gives CDR1 MNHNY, CDR2 SVGAGI (reference sequence).

The chain links TRBV11-2 to TRBJ2-7, with 8 bases that match TRBD2. V lost 1 base, J lost 4 bases, and 6 bases stayed unmatched. The germline V gene encodes CDR1 SGHAT and CDR2 FQNNGV. The CDR3 runs 15 residues. DNA of the CDR3: TGTGCCAGCAGCTTAGGCCCCCGGGGGGGGTACGAGCAGTACTTC. This encodes CASSLGPRGGYEQYF.

V and J are TRBV27 and TRBJ2-1; TRBD2 matches 10 bases. Per germline, CDR1 MNHEY and CDR2 SMNVEV (reference sequence). The CDR3 length is 20 residues. V was clipped by 3 bases and J by 0 bases; unmatched bases: 14. CDR3 residues: CASSFQSHRSGGSSYNEQFF. Here the CDR3 DNA reads TGTGCCAGCAGTTTCCAATCCCACCGTAGCGGGGGGAGCTCCTACAATGAGCAGTTCTTC.

This chain links TRBV5-1 with TRBJ2-7; D may be TRBD2 (6 bases). Germline CDR1 SGHRS, CDR2 YFSETQ. Trimming cost V 0 bases and J 5 bases, with 15 bases left between them. This CDR3 is 15 amino acids long. In nucleotides, the CDR3 is TGCGCCAGCAGCTTGGAGGGGAGGTGGGCGGACGAGCAGTACTTC. Translated: CASSLEGRWADEQYF.

J is TRBJ2-1 and V is TRBV5-1; unclear D gene. This CDR3 region has 13 residues. Between the trimmed V and J ends, which lost 1 base and 7 bases, there was a span of 9 bases. From germline, CDR1 is SGHRS and CDR2 YFSETQ. CDR3 in amino acids: CASSLNPVNEQFF. In DNA, the CDR3 is TGCGCCAGCAGCTTGAATCCGGTGAATGAGCAGTTCTTC. Using reference TRBV5-1 and TRBJ2-1 for the parts outside the CDR3, the full variable domain is KAGVTQTPRYLIKTRGQQVTLSCSPISGHRSVSWYQQTPGQGLQFLFEYFSETQRNKGNFPGRFSGRQFSNSRSEMNVSTLELGDSALYLCASSLNPVNEQFFGPGTRLTVL.

The chain uses TRBV6-1 and TRBJ2-1; 8 bases line up with TRBD1. Germline CDR1 is MNHNS and CDR2 is SASEGT. The J segment lost 3 bases and the V segment lost 6 bases, leaving 7 bases of the junction unmatched. The CDR3 extends over 15 amino acids. CDR3 in amino acids: CASRETGGLYNEQFF. CDR3 nucleotides: TGTGCCAGCAGAGAAACAGGGGGGCTCTACAATGAGCAGTTCTTC.

With respect to this clone: Additional DNA sequences in this sample encode the identical CDR3. The CDR3 nucleotides are TGTGCCAGCAGCTTGACCCGGGTGGAGACCCAGTACTTC. Its translation is CASSLTRVETQYF. The chain combines TRBV7-9 with TRBJ2-5; D not resolved. With 3 bases removed from V and 5 bases from J, the gap between germline ends came to 10 bases. The CDR3 is made up of 13 amino acids. The germline gives CDR1 SEHNR, CDR2 FQNEAQ (reference sequence).

The chain links TRBV5-1 to TRBJ2-5, with D tentatively TRBD1 (5 bases). CDR3 length equals 14 residues. Germline loops: CDR1 SGHRS, CDR2 YFSETQ. V was clipped by 4 bases and J by 5 bases, with 15 bases between them. The CDR3 coding sequence is TGCGCCAGCAGCATACCCGGACAAGGCGAGACCCAGTACTTC. It is translated as CASSIPGQGETQYF.

This clone has a count of ten or more. The rearrangement links TRBV5-5 to TRBJ1-2; 8 bases line up with TRBD1. The CDR3 extends over 13 amino acids. The V and J ends lost 2 bases and 4 bases, in that order; junction bases with no gene match: 1. In germline, CDR1 is SGHKS, CDR2 YYEKEE (reference sequence). The CDR3 loop reads CASSFRGPYGYTF. The DNA for the CDR3 is TGTGCCAGCAGCTTCAGGGGGCCCTATGGCTACACCTTC.

V usage is TRBV7-2 and J usage is TRBJ2-7; 9 bases map to TRBD1. The CDR3 totals 14 residues. Germline V gene sequence: CDR1 SGHTA, CDR2 FQGNSA. With 2 bases clipped from V and 6 bases from J, the junction kept 5 bases outside the gene matches. The CDR3 DNA follows: TGTGCCAGCAGCTTAACACAGGGGGCGTCCGAGCAGTACTTC. Its translation is CASSLTQGASEQYF.

The chain couples TRBV6-6 to TRBJ1-2; the D is unclear. Trimming removed 4 bases at V and 4 bases at J, with 13 bases between. The CDR3 length is 14 residues. CDR1 and CDR2 (germline): MNHNY, SVGAGI (reference sequence). The CDR3 region has the DNA TGTGCCAGCAGTTTCGGTTCGGGAGGCTATGGCTACACCTTC. Protein product: CASSFGSGGYGYTF.

The rearrangement uses TRBV10-3 and TRBJ2-7, with 9 bases matching TRBD1. Trimming at V came to 3 bases and at J to 4 bases, leaving 4 bases not matched to a gene. Germline V gene sequence: CDR1 ENHRY, CDR2 SYGVKD. CDR3 length: 14 residues. The DNA of the CDR3 is TGTGCCATCAGTGAATCGACAGGGGGATACGAGCAGTACTTC. This encodes CAISESTGGYEQYF.

As concerns this clone: This may stem from a read error, because a much larger clone lies one nucleotide away. The rearrangement joins TRBV18 to TRBJ2-7, with 9 bases fitting TRBD1. CDR1 KGHSH and CDR2 LQKENI come from the germline V gene. The CDR3 sequence is 12 residues long. V trimming: 10 bases; J trimming: 3 bases; junction bases outside the gene matches: 4. The CDR3 region is CATSDRGYEQYF. CDR3 sequence (DNA): TGTGCCACCTCGGACAGGGGCTACGAGCAGTACTTC.

The gene calls are TRBV5-1 and TRBJ1-3; TRBD1 aligns across 9 bases. The CDR3 sequence is 15 residues long. V trimming: 4 bases; J trimming: 4 bases; junction bases outside the gene matches: 6. Looked up from germline, CDR1 is SGHRS and CDR2 is YFSETQ. CDR3 in amino acids: CASSRGQGSGNTIYF. DNA for the CDR3: TGCGCCAGCAGCAGGGGACAGGGTTCAGGAAACACCATATATTTT.

The genes are TRBV15 and TRBJ2-3; 14 bases are shared with TRBD2. J was trimmed by 5 bases and V by 1 base; bases with no gene match: 8. This CDR3 spans 18 amino acids. Germline loops: CDR1 LNHNV, CDR2 YYDKDF (reference sequence). The DNA of the CDR3 is TGTGCCACCAGCAGAGGGGGACTAGCGGGGGAGAAAGGAGATACGCAGTATTTT. This translates into CATSRGGLAGEKGDTQYF.

The V call is TRBV6-1, the J call TRBJ2-7, with 9 nucleotides matching TRBD2. CDR3 length: 14 residues. Germline V gives CDR1 MNHNS, CDR2 SASEGT. The V segment lost 0 bases and the J segment 10 bases; nucleotides outside the gene matches: 7. The CDR3 coding sequence is TGTGCCAGCAGTGAAGCGCGGGTAGCGGGGGTCCAGTACTTC. Protein product: CASSEARVAGVQYF.

The chain combines TRBV7-2 with TRBJ2-7; TRBD2 might be the D (5 bases). CDR1 SGHTA and CDR2 FQGNSA come from the germline V gene. The CDR3 spans 15 residues. The V and J ends lost 6 bases and 0 bases respectively, with 15 bases between them. The DNA for the CDR3 is TGTGCCAGCAGTCTCCAAAGCGGCACCTCCTACGAGCAGTACTTC. It is translated as CASSLQSGTSYEQYF.

The chain combines TRBV5-4 with TRBJ2-7; D is perhaps TRBD1 (6 bases). With 3 bases removed from V and 7 bases from J, the gap between germline ends came to 14 bases. This CDR3 region has 13 residues. The germline V gene encodes CDR1 SGHNT and CDR2 YYREEE (reference sequence). The CDR3 DNA sequence: TGTGCCAGCAGCTCTCGAGGACAGCGGGAGCAGTACTTC. It codes for CASSSRGQREQYF. Supplemented by reference TRBV5-4 and TRBJ2-7, the full variable domain reads ETGVTQSPTHLIKTRGQQVTLRCSSQSGHNTVSWYQQALGQGPQFIFQYYREEENGRGNFPPRFSGLQFPNYSSELNVNALELDDSALYLCASSSRGQREQYFGPGTRLTVT.

This chain joins TRBV19 and TRBJ2-7; 7 bases agree with TRBD1. The CDR3 extends over 14 amino acids. Germline CDR1 reads LNHDA; CDR2 reads SQIVND (reference sequence). The V and J ends lost 5 bases and 0 bases, in that order; junction bases with no gene match: 4. CDR3 nucleotides: TGTGCCAGTAGTGCCGGACAGGTCTCCTACGAGCAGTACTTC. This translates into CASSAGQVSYEQYF.

This rearrangement joins TRBV28 to TRBJ1-3; 7 bases fit TRBD1. The CDR3 totals 16 residues. Germline V CDR1 and CDR2: MDHEN, SYDVKM. The ends lost 6 bases at V and 6 bases at J; junction bases unmatched: 14. The DNA of the CDR3 is TGTGCCAGCAGACCTATGAGAGGGACAGTCATAAACACCATATATTTT. Its protein product is CASRPMRGTVINTIYF.

This chain links TRBV4-1 with TRBJ1-5; TRBD1 is a possible D gene (6 bases). Germline loops: CDR1 MGHRA, CDR2 YSYEKL. The CDR3 runs 15 residues. V lost 0 bases to trimming and J lost 5 bases, with 11 bases between them. The CDR3 nucleotides read TGCGCCAGCAGCCAAGAGGCGACAGGAGATCAGCCCCAGCATTTT. Encoded protein: CASSQEATGDQPQHF.

This clone has at least ten counts. This chain joins TRBV7-2 and TRBJ1-4, with TRBD1 matching 9 bases. Trimming removed 5 bases from V and 5 bases from J; junction bases left unmatched: 9. The V gene's germline CDR1 is SGHTA and CDR2 FQGNSA. This CDR3 region has 16 residues. CDR3 protein: CASSPYSGTGNEKLFF. The CDR3 DNA sequence: TGTGCCAGCAGCCCGTATTCCGGGACAGGGAATGAAAAACTGTTTTTT.

V and J are TRBV7-2 and TRBJ2-2; 16 positions agree with TRBD2. V lost 0 bases and J lost 7; bases outside the gene matches: 11. The CDR3 contains 20 residues. Per germline, CDR1 SGHTA and CDR2 FQGNSA. The CDR3 loop reads CASSLAGMSGLAGGFGELFF. In nucleotides, the CDR3 is TGTGCCAGCAGCTTAGCGGGAATGTCGGGACTAGCGGGAGGGTTCGGGGAGCTGTTTTTT. The complete variable domain, with remaining parts taken from reference TRBV7-2 and TRBJ2-2, reads GAGVSQSPSNKVTEKGKDVELRCDPISGHTALYWYRQSLGQGLEFLIYFQGNSAPDKSGLPSDRFSAERTGGSVSTLTIQRTQQEDSAVYLCASSLAGMSGLAGGFGELFFGEGSRLTVL.

The chain combines TRBV5-1 with TRBJ1-1, with D possibly being TRBD1 (6 bases). Germline values: CDR1 SGHRS, CDR2 YFSETQ. The length of the CDR3 is 17 residues. V dropped 4 bases and J dropped 5 bases, with 24 bases sitting between them. This CDR3 is CASSGAYLQGDGTEAFF. CDR3 nucleotide sequence: TGCGCCAGCAGCGGTGCTTACTTACAGGGTGATGGAACTGAAGCTTTCTTT.

The chain employs TRBV5-6 and TRBJ1-2; 12 bases are a match to TRBD1. The CDR3 sequence is 18 residues long. Losses at the gene ends were 3 bases for V and 6 bases for J; bases not matched to a gene: 15. Germline loops: CDR1 SGHDT, CDR2 YYEEEE. In DNA, the CDR3 is TGTGCCAGCAGCTCCTCCGGGACAGGGGGCCGAATCGCTCATGGCTACACCTTC. Protein product: CASSSSGTGGRIAHGYTF.

The chain combines TRBV4-2 with TRBJ2-3, with 11 bases fitting TRBD2. Unmatched junction bases numbered 8, after V lost 3 bases and J lost 0 bases. Per germline, CDR1 LGHNA and CDR2 YNFKEQ. The CDR3 is 18 residues long. Here the CDR3 reads CASSQVSGGASSTDTQYF. In nucleotides, the CDR3 is TGTGCCAGCAGCCAGGTTAGCGGGGGGGCTTCTAGCACAGATACGCAGTATTTT.